This entry lists 17 T cell receptor beta chains sequenced from one sample in a study of T cells in Graves' hyperthyroidism and ophthalmopathy (dated by TCRdb to the late 2010s). The library was prepared using multiplex PCR. Sequencing relied on an Illumina HiSeq 2000. TCR beta CDR3 regions were amplified from RNA transcripts. For the first round of RT-PCR on the TCR CDR3, the HTBI primer set was used together with the Qiagen OneStep RT-PCR kit. TCRdb's own reprocessing of the public reads used fastp at Q25 and MiXCR and kept productive beta chains. For every CDR3 protein sequence, its rows merge into one entry that carries the most common genes and DNA. The sample contains 400,000 or so distinct CDR3 sequences, 11% to 15% of them found a single time. Over 25% of the sample is taken by the ten largest. The sequenced material came from blood. These receptor sequences come from a man over 45 with Graves' ophthalmopathy.

This clonotype has at least ten counts. This chain connects TRBV11-2 to TRBJ1-2, with a tentative D call TRBD1 (6 bases). The CDR3 extends over 17 amino acids. Germline CDR1 and CDR2: SGHAT and FQNNGV. Trimming cost V 0 bases and J 2 bases, with 16 bases left between them. This CDR3 reads CASSLEPTGMGNYGYTF. The CDR3 coding sequence is TGTGCCAGCAGCTTAGAGCCAACAGGGATGGGCAACTATGGCTACACCTTC. Using reference TRBV11-2 and TRBJ1-2 for the parts outside the CDR3, the full variable domain is EAGVAQSPRYKIIEKRQSVAFWCNPISGHATLYWYQQILGQGPKLLIQFQNNGVVDDSQLPKDRFSAERLKGVDSTLKIQPAKLEDSAVYLCASSLEPTGMGNYGYTFGSGTRLTVV.

This clonotype occurred a few times. J is TRBJ2-7 and V is TRBV29-1; D not certain. V dropped 1 base and J dropped 4 bases, with 8 bases sitting between them. CDR3 length equals 12 residues. CDR1 and CDR2 (germline): SQVTM, ANQGSEA. CDR3: CSVEVGVYEQYF. In DNA form, the CDR3 reads TGCAGCGTTGAAGTTGGGGTTTACGAGCAGTACTTC.

This clonotype was found many times. The chain employs TRBV20-1 and TRBJ1-5; TRBD1 might be the D (5 bases). V was trimmed by 0 bases and J by 0 bases, leaving 12 bases between them. Germline V gene lookup returns CDR1 DFQATT and CDR2 SNEGSKA (reference sequence). The CDR3 contains 16 residues. The CDR3 DNA sequence: TGCAGTGCTAGAGAGAGGGGCGGGTATAGCAATCAGCCCCAGCATTTT. Its protein is CSARERGGYSNQPQHF.

This clonotype has more than one count but fewer than ten. The chain couples TRBV4-1 to TRBJ1-5; D perhaps matches TRBD1 (5 bases). The germline V gene encodes CDR1 MGHRA and CDR2 YSYEKL. This CDR3 is 16 amino acids long. V dropped 1 base and J dropped 4 bases, with 14 bases sitting between them. DNA of the CDR3: TGCGCCAGCAGCCAAGGCTTCCGGGACTTAAATCAGCCCCAGCATTTT. This encodes CASSQGFRDLNQPQHF.

This clonotype appeared many times. The chain joins TRBV20-1 to TRBJ2-7; the match to TRBD2 covers 13 bases. The CDR3 runs 15 residues. V lost 4 bases and J lost 5; bases outside the gene matches: 8. The germline CDR1 and CDR2 sequences are DFQATT and SNEGSKA (reference sequence). In DNA, the CDR3 is TGCAGTGCTAATGGACTAGCGGGAGTGGAGGACGAGCAGTACTTC. Residues: CSANGLAGVEDEQYF.

This clonotype has at least ten counts. The V and J genes are TRBV12-3 or TRBV12-4 and TRBJ2-5; D uncertain. CDR3 length: 15 amino acids. V shed 3 bases and J shed 0 bases, with 11 bases lying between them. The DNA for the CDR3 is TGTGCCAGCAGTTTGAGGCAAAAGTACCAAGAGACCCAGTACTTC. This translates into CASSLRQKYQETQYF.

In its sample, this clonotype was seen a few times. This chain links TRBV6-1 with TRBJ2-3; 7 bases fit TRBD1. V trimming: 2 bases; J trimming: 1 base; junction bases outside the gene matches: 0. This CDR3 is built from 14 residues. The germline gives CDR1 MNHNS, CDR2 SASEGT. In DNA, the CDR3 is TGTGCCAGCAGTGAAAGGGGGCGCACAGATACGCAGTATTTT. It yields the protein CASSERGRTDTQYF.

The chain recombines TRBV5-1 with TRBJ2-1, with D perhaps being TRBD1 or TRBD2 (6 bases each). The V gene's germline CDR1 is SGHRS and CDR2 YFSETQ. V was pared by 3 bases and J by 7 bases, with 14 bases between. The CDR3 runs 14 residues. This chain's CDR3 is CASSSRRGINEQFF. The CDR3, as DNA: TGCGCCAGCAGCTCACGGAGGGGGATAAATGAGCAGTTCTTC.

This clonotype occurred many times. The J gene is TRBJ1-2, the V gene TRBV6-1; weak D call: TRBD1 (6 bases). The germline CDR1 and CDR2 sequences are MNHNS and SASEGT. The CDR3 is 16 amino acids. The ends were cut back, 7 bases at V and 1 base at J, with 19 bases in the middle. CDR3 residues: CASTRKRGGINYGYTF. As DNA, the CDR3 is TGTGCCAGCACCAGAAAGAGGGGGGGAATTAACTATGGCTACACCTTC.

This clonotype was seen repeatedly, ten times or more. V usage is TRBV7-9 and J usage is TRBJ2-7; a weak D match, TRBD1 (6 bases). Germline assignment: CDR1 SEHNR and CDR2 FQNEAQ (reference sequence). The CDR3 has 14 amino acids. With 6 bases removed from V and 2 bases from J, the gap between germline ends came to 14 bases. Written as DNA, the CDR3 is TGTGCCAGCAGTCACGACAGGACCGCCTACGAGCAGTACTTC. Encoded protein: CASSHDRTAYEQYF.

The chain employs TRBV20-1 and TRBJ2-1; D unresolved. The CDR3 covers 16 residues. Trimming removed 1 base from V and 4 bases from J, with 17 bases in between. Germline-derived CDR1 and CDR2 are DFQATT and SNEGSKA (reference sequence). This chain's CDR3 is CSARVLASEYYNEQFF. Written as DNA, the CDR3 is TGCAGTGCTAGAGTCTTGGCTTCGGAATATTACAATGAGCAGTTCTTC.

This clonotype appeared many times. The rearrangement uses TRBV7-8 and TRBJ2-1, with 9 bases lining up with TRBD2. The CDR3 runs to 16 residues. Germline V gene sequence: CDR1 SGHVS, CDR2 FQNEAQ. The junction had 9 bases not matched to a gene; V was cut back by 5 bases and J by 4 bases. For the CDR3, the DNA is TGTGCCAGCAGCAAAGCCGGGACTAGCCGATACAATGAGCAGTTCTTC. Translating gives CASSKAGTSRYNEQFF.

This clonotype occurred a few times. The rearrangement links TRBV7-6 to TRBJ2-6, with 11 bases fitting TRBD1. This CDR3 is built from 19 residues. J gave up 0 bases and V 2 bases, and 6 bases lay outside the gene matches. CDR1 and CDR2 (germline): SGHVS, FNYEAQ. The CDR3 loop reads CASSLYDGTGGSGANVLTF. Here the CDR3 DNA reads TGTGCCAGCAGCTTATATGATGGGACAGGGGGCTCTGGGGCCAACGTCCTGACTTTC.

There are many counts of this clonotype. J is TRBJ1-2 and V is TRBV12-3 or TRBV12-4, with D possibly matching TRBD1 (5 bases). The CDR3 loop spans 14 amino acids. V dropped 5 bases and J dropped 8 bases, with 18 bases sitting between them. CDR3 sequence (DNA): TGTGCCAGCAGTCCTCTCCGGGATGGGGCCGGCTACACCTTC. Its protein is CASSPLRDGAGYTF.

This clonotype occurred many times. J is TRBJ2-1 and V is TRBV20-1, with D perhaps matching TRBD2 (6 bases). The germline V gene has CDR1 DFQATT and CDR2 SNEGSKA (reference sequence). Deletions cut 0 bases from V and 5 bases from J, with 11 bases between. The CDR3 runs to 14 residues. The CDR3 here is CSARDPAGNNEQFF. CDR3 nucleotides: TGCAGTGCTAGAGATCCAGCGGGCAACAATGAGCAGTTCTTC.

This clonotype occurred many times. The chain has TRBV12-3 or TRBV12-4 and TRBJ2-3, with unresolved D. The length of the CDR3 is 15 residues. V was cut by 4 bases and J by 2 bases, with 13 bases left in between. CDR3 protein: CASSSSQVPTDTQYF. For the CDR3, the DNA is TGTGCCAGCAGTTCCTCACAAGTCCCCACAGATACGCAGTATTTT.

V is TRBV15 and J is TRBJ1-2, with D perhaps TRBD1 (5 bases). Trimming pared 0 bases from V and 4 bases from J, leaving 15 bases between. The CDR3 runs to 16 residues. Looked up from germline, CDR1 is LNHNV and CDR2 is YYDKDF (reference sequence). The CDR3 nucleotides are TGTGCCACCAGCAGAGATCTTGACCCTGGGGCCTATGGCTACACCTTC. Its translation: CATSRDLDPGAYGYTF.